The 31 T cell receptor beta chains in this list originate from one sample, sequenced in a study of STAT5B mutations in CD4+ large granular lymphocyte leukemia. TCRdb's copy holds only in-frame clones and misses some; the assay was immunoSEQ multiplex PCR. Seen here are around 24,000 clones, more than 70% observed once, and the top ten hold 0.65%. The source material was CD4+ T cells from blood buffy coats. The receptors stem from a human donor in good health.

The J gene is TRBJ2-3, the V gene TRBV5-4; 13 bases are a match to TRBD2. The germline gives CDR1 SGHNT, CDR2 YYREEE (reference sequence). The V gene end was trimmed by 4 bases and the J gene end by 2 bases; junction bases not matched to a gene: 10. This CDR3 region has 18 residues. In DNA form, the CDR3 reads TGTGCCAGCAGCCCGGGGGGACTAGCGGGGCCTATCACAGATACGCAGTATTTT. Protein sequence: CASSPGGLAGPITDTQYF.

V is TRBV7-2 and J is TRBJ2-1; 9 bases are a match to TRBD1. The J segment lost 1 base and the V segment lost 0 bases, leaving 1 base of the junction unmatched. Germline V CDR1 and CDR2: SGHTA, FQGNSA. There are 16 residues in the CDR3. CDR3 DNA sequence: TGTGCCAGCAGCTTAGCGGGGACAGGGTCCTACAATGAGCAGTTCTTC. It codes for CASSLAGTGSYNEQFF.

The CDR3 here is CASSKETGSEETQYF. The CDR3 nucleotides are TGTGCCAGCAGCAAGGAGACAGGGTCCGAAGAGACCCAGTACTTC. This rearrangement joins TRBV7-6 to TRBJ2-5, with 7 bases aligning to TRBD1. The V segment lost 5 bases and the J segment 3 bases; nucleotides outside the gene matches: 9. CDR3 length: 15 amino acids. The germline CDR1 and CDR2 sequences are SGHVS and FNYEAQ.

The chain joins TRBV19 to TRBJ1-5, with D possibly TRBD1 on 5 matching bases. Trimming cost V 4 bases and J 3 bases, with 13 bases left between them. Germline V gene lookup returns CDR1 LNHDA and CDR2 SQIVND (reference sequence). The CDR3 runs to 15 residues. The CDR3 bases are TGTGCCAGTAGTACAACTGGACACCCCAATCAGCCCCAGCATTTT. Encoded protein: CASSTTGHPNQPQHF.

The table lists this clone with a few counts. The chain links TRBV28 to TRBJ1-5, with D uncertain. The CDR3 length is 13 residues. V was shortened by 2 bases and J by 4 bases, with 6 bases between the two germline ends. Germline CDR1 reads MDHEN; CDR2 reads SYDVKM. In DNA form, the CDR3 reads TGTGCCAGCAGTTTAGAGCGGAATCAGCCCCAGCATTTT. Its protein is CASSLERNQPQHF.

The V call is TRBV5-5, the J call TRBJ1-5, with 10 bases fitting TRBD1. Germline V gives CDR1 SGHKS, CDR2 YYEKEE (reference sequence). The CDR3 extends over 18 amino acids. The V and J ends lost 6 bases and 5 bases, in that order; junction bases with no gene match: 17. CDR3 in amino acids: CASKPTSGTGAYHQPQHF. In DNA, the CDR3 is TGTGCCAGCAAACCCACGTCCGGGACAGGGGCTTACCATCAGCCCCAGCATTTT.

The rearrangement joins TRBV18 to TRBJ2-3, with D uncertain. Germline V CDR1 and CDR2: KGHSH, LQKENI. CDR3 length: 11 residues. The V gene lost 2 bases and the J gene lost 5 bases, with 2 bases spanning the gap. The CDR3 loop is CASSPGDTQYF. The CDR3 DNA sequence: TGTGCCAGCTCACCAGGAGATACGCAGTATTTT.

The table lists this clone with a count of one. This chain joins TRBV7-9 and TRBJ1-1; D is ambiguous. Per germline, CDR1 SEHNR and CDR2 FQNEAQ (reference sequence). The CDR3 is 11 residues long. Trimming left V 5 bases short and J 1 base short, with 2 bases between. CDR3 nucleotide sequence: TGTGCCAGCAGCGAGAACACTGAAGCTTTCTTT. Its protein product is CASSENTEAFF.

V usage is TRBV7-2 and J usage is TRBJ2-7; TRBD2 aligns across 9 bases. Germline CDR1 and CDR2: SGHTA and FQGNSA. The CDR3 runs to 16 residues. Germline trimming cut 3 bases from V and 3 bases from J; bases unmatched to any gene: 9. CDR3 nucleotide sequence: TGTGCCAGCAGCTTCGGGTATGGGCGGGGGGGCTACGAGCAGTACTTC. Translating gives CASSFGYGRGGYEQYF.

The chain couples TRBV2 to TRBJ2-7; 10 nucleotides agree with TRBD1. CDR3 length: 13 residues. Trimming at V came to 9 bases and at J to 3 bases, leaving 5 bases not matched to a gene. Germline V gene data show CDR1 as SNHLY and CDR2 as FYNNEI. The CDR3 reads CASLRDRGYEQYF. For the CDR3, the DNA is TGTGCCAGTCTCCGGGACAGGGGCTACGAGCAGTACTTC.

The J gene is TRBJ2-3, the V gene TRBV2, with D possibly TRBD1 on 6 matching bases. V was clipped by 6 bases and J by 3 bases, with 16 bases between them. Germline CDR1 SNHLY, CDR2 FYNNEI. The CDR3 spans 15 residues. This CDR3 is CASRVQGTGTDTQYF. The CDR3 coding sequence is TGTGCCAGCAGGGTACAGGGAACGGGGACAGATACGCAGTATTTT.

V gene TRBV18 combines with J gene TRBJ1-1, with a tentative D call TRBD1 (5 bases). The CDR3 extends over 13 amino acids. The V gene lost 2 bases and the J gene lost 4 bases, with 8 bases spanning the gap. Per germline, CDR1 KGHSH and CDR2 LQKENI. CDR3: CASSPNGGTEAFF. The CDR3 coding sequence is TGTGCCAGCTCACCAAACGGGGGCACTGAAGCTTTCTTT.

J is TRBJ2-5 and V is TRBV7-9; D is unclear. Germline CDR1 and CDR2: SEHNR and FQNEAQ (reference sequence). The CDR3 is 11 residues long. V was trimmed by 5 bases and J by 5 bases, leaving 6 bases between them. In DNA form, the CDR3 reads TGTGCCAGCAGCGGCGCCGAGACCCAGTACTTC. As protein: CASSGAETQYF.

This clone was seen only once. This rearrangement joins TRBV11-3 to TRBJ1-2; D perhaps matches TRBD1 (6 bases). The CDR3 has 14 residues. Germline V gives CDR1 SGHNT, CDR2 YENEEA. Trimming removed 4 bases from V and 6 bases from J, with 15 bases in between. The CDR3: CASSSRQGGDGYTF. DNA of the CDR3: TGTGCCAGCAGCTCTCGGCAAGGGGGTGATGGCTACACCTTC.

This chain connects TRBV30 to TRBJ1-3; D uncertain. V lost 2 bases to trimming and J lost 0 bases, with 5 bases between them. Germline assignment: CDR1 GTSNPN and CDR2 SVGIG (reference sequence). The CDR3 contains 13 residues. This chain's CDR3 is CAWSKSSGNTIYF. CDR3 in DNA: TGTGCCTGGAGTAAAAGCTCTGGAAACACCATATATTTT.

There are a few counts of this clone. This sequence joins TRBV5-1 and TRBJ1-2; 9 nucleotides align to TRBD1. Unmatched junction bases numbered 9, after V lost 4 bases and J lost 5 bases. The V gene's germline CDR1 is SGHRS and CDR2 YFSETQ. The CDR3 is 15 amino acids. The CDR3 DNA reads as TGCGCCAGCAGCGCCGGGGACAGGGTTTCGTATGGCTACACCTTC. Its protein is CASSAGDRVSYGYTF.

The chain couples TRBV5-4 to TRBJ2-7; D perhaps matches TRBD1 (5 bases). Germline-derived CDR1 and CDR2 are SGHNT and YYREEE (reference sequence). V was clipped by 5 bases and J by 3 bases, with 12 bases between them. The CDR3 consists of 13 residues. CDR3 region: CASSSLDSYEQYF. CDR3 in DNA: TGTGCCAGCAGTTCTCTCGACAGCTACGAGCAGTACTTC.

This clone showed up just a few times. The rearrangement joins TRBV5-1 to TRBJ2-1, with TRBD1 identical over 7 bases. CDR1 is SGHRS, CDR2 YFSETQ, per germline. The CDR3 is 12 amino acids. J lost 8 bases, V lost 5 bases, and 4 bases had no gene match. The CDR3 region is CASRRTGDEQFF. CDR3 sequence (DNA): TGCGCCAGCAGACGCACAGGGGATGAGCAGTTCTTC.

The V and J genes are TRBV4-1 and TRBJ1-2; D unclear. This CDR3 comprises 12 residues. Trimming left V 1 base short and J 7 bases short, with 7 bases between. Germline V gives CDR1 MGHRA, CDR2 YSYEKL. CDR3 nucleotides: TGCGCCAGCAGCCAAGGGATGGGTGGCTACACCTTC. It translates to CASSQGMGGYTF.

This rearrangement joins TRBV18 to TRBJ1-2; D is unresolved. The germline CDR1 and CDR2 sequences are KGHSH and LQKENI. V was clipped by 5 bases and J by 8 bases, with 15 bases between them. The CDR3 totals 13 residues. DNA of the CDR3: TGTGCCAGCTCAATCACGGAAGACGGCGGCTACACCTTC. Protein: CASSITEDGGYTF.

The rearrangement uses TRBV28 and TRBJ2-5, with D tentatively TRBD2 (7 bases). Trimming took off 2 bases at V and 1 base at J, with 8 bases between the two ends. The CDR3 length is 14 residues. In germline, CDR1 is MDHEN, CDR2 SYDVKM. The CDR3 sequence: CASSLRGGQETQYF. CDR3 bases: TGTGCCAGCAGTTTAAGGGGGGGCCAAGAGACCCAGTACTTC.

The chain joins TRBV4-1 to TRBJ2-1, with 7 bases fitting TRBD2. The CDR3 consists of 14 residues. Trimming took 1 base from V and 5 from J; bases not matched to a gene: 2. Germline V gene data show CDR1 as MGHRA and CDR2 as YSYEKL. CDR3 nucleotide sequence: TGCGCCAGCAGCCAAGGACTAGCTGACAATGAGCAGTTCTTC. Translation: CASSQGLADNEQFF.

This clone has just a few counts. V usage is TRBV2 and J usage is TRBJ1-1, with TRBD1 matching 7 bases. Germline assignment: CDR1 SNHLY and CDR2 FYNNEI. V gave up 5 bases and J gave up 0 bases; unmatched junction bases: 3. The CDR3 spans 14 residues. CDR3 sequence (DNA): TGTGCCAGCAGTTTAGACAGGGTGAACACTGAAGCTTTCTTT. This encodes CASSLDRVNTEAFF.

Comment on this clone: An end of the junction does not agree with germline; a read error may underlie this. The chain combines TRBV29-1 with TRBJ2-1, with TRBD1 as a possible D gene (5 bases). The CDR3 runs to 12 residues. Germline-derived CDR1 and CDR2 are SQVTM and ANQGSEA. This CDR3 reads CSAEDRPNEQFF. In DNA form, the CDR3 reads TGCAGCGCTGAAGACAGACCCAATGAGCAGTTCTTC.

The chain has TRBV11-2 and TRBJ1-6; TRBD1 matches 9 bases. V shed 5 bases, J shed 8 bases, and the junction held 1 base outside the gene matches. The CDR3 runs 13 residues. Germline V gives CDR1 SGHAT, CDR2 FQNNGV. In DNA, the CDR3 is TGTGCCAGCAGCGGACAGGGGTATTCACCCCTCCACTTT. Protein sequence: CASSGQGYSPLHF. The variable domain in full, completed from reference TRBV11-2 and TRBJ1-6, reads EAGVAQSPRYKIIEKRQSVAFWCNPISGHATLYWYQQILGQGPKLLIQFQNNGVVDDSQLPKDRFSAERLKGVDSTLKIQPAKLEDSAVYLCASSGQGYSPLHFGNGTRLTVT.

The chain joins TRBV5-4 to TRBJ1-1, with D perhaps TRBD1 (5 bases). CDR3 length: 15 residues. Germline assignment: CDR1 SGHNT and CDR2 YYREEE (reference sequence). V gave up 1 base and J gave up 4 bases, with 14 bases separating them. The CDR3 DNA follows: TGTGCCAGCAGCTTGTCGGGGCGACGAGGCACTGAAGCTTTCTTT. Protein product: CASSLSGRRGTEAFF.

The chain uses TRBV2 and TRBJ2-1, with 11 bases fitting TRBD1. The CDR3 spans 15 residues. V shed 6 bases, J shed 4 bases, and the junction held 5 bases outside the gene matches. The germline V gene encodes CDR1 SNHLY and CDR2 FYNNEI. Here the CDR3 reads CASRGQGGPYNEQFF. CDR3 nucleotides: TGTGCCAGCAGGGGACAGGGGGGCCCTTACAATGAGCAGTTCTTC. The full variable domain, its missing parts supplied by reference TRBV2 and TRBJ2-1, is EPEVTQTPSHQVTQMGQEVILRCVPISNHLYFYWYRQILGQKVEFLVSFYNNEISEKSEIFDDQFSVERPDGSNFTLKIRSTKLEDSAMYFCASRGQGGPYNEQFFGPGTRLTVL.

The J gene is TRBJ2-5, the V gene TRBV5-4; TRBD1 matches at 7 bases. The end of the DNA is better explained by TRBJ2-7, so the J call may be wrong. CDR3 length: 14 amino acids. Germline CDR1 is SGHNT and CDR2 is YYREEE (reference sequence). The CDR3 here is CASSSRQGLYEQYF. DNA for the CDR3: TGTGCCAGCAGCTCCCGACAGGGCCTATACGAGCAGTACTTC.

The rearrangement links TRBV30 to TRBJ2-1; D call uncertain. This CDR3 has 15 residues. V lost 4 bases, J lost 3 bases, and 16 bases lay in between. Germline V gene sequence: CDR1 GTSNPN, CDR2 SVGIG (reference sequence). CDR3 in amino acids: CAWMARNQFYNEQFF. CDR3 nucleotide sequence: TGTGCCTGGATGGCCAGGAACCAATTCTACAATGAGCAGTTCTTC.

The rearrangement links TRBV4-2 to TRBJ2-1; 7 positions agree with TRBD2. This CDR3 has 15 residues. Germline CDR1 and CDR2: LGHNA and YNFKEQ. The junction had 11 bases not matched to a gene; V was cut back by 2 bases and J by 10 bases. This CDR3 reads CASSQRSGGGEEQFF. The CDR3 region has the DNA TGTGCCAGCAGCCAACGATCTGGCGGGGGAGAGGAGCAGTTCTTC.

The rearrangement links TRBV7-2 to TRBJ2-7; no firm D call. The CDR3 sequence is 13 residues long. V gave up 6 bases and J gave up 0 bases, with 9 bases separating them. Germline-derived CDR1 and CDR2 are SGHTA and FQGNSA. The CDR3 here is CASSRPSSYEQYF. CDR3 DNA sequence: TGTGCCAGCAGTCGACCGAGCTCCTACGAGCAGTACTTC.